This T cell receptor beta chain was captured in a study of blood T cells in healthy people across ages (dated by TCRdb to the mid-2010s). Regarding the complete study: In model experiments, template switching captured about one uniquely barcoded TCR beta cDNA molecule for every two T cells. Age-related changes in TCR beta repertoire diversity were measured in the study by deep sequencing normalized with unique cDNA molecular identifiers. Four age groups were formed from the donors: young (average approximately 17 years), middle-aged (just under 40), aged (around 62) and long-lived (about 80). Using the same blood draw, the study looked at two additional independent replicas of 1 million unique cDNA reads for two donors, one aged 18 to 29 and the other aged 80 or older.

Points on this clonotype: Its antigen is unknown. Per-base quality was not reported, and no clone a single base away is much larger than it.

Systemically healthy Caucasian individuals from Russia, 39 in total and aged about 6 to 90 years, were included as donors. Each donor gave around 9.5 milliliters of peripheral blood, collected into EDTA-treated Vacutainer tubes. Ficoll-Paque density-gradient centrifugation was used to isolate PBMCs, with at least 6.5 million per sample. Total RNA was extracted from PBMCs with Trizol reagent, with at least 5 micrograms obtained per sample. For every donor, flow cytometry on a PBMC aliquot measured the percentage of naive CD45RAhigh/CD27high T cells. Paper-wide results and their limitations: Since profiling was done on bulk unsorted PBMCs, naive and antigen-experienced compartments could not be conclusively compared. Observed TCR beta diversity per million T cells fell roughly linearly with age, and a significant reduction was already apparent by age around 36. Observed TCR beta diversity correlated strongly with the percentage of naive T cells measured by flow cytometry. Donor CMV infection status was unknown, potentially confounding age-related changes in expanded clonotypes. Estimates of total diversity based on one million sequenced T cells were considered lower bounds and underestimates. Compared with the aged group, more naive CD4+ T cells, fewer expanded clones and increased TCR diversity were shown by the long-lived group, suggesting age selection.

Counted from cysteine to phenylalanine, this CDR3 has 15 amino acids. Of all the DNA, just the CDR3 is kept, 45 bases in frame from base 1. The germline V gene (reference sequence) sets CDR1 to LNHDA and CDR2 to SQIVND. Libraries were prepared through 5' RACE. Sequenced on an Illumina HiSeq 2500. A second PCR of roughly 7 to 12 cycles was performed with a sample-barcoded 5' primer and a J-beta primer mix. A template-switch 5' adaptor carrying 12 random nucleotides introduced a unique molecular identifier onto each TCR beta cDNA molecule. Each sample yielded at least 2.5 million CDR3-containing paired-end reads. First-strand cDNA synthesis was performed from all RNA using the Mint cDNA synthesis kit, with priming by a TRBC-specific oligonucleotide. After uracil-DNA glycosylase treatment, a first 18-cycle PCR used universal primers M1SS and BC2_uni_R on all cDNA. On the authors' methods: Normalization of each sample was performed by random selection of 1 million high-quality reads, each carrying a distinct molecular identifier. Reads sharing molecular identifiers were discarded rather than binned into consensus sequences. CDR3 identification, clonotype clustering and error correction used MiTCR with a Q25 quality threshold and the strictest error-elimination algorithm. A nonparametric unseen species model using Euler transformation provided a lower-bound estimate of total TCR beta diversity. TCRdb took the public reads, trimmed them with fastp at Q25, ran MiXCR for clone calling and kept in-frame beta chains. Here each entry gathers all rows of one CDR3 protein and keeps the most common genes and DNA. These V and J calls rely on TCRdb rather than the paper's analysis. In all, the sample holds some 850,000 distinct CDR3 sequences, and under 30% of those were seen once. The top ten clones comprise less than 3.5% of the sample.

This sample also belongs to another study, concerning T cells of mothers and their children. The second study also describes: Donors were nine systemically healthy Caucasian individuals: three mothers and their six children. cDNA synthesis consumed the entire amount of extracted RNA, loaded at approximately 1.4 ug RNA in each 15 ul reaction. In the second PCR, sample barcodes and 2-4 random nucleotides were introduced via the M1S primer. Over 8.5 million TCR beta CDR3 reads came from each mother, compared with approximately 2.8 million reads from each child. TCR recombination output is similarly shaped by thymic selection in related and unrelated pairs, with a minor effect exerted by inherited differences. Related mother-child pairs always showed normalized repertoire overlap that was slightly higher than in unrelated mother-child pairs, though the difference was never significant. With a sensitivity of about 100 clones per million clonotypes, no persistent microchimeric T cell clones were detected. The study used deep NGS to compare TCR beta repertoires of mothers and children, seeking features distinguishing related mother-child pairs from unrelated individuals. Mothers averaged about 37 +/- 4 years of age and children averaged around 10 +/- 4 years. Libraries were sequenced on Illumina HiSeq 2000 with 100+100 nt paired-end reads after adapter ligation with NEBNext reagents. To avoid cross-contamination, the mother libraries and the child libraries were prepared a month apart and sequenced in separate runs. Each donor had between roughly 500,000 and 2,100,000 distinct TCR beta clonotypes identified. Naive TCR beta clonotypes were estimated from low-frequency clonotypes matched to each donor's FACS-determined naive share, without sorting.

This receptor chain uses TRBV19 and TRBJ2-5; 15 bases in the junction line up with TRBD2. The J call may be incorrect, as the DNA end agrees better with TRBJ2-1. Material for sequencing was blood. The clonotype originates from a boy younger than 18 in good health. The nucleotide sequence reads as follows: TGTGCCAGTAGAGGACTAGCGGGGGGGTCAAATGAGCAGTTCTTC. Translated, it reads CASRGLAGGSNEQFF.